Below, one TCR beta chain is given with its context. Its target is not known. The authors prepared the TCRbeta library with unique molecular identifiers. One entry per CDR3 protein, called by TCRdb with MiXCR from the PCR reads. Of about 200,000 distinct CDR3 sequences in the sample, approximately 6.3% were seen once. These data come from a study of T-cell reconstitution after alpha-beta-depleted transplantation in children. Findings and caveats of the study: When one year had passed after transplant, most T-cell counts and diversity came from newly produced T cells. Surviving thymic progenitors and recipient T cells were the source of high TCRbeta diversity at day 60 in some patients. Expanded graft clones, several hundred of them, were reportedly the source of alpha-beta T cells about two months after transplant.

Germline V gene sequence: CDR1 MNHEY, CDR2 SVGAGI. Trimming removed 0 bases from V and 6 bases from J, with 11 bases in between. CDR3 length equals 14 residues. J is TRBJ1-1 and V is TRBV6-5, with no clear D. The sequences come from PBMCs, collected before TCRalphabeta/CD19-depleted stem cell transplant. This sequence was found in a boy between 2 and 10 years old with acute lymphoblastic leukemia, due to receive a stem cell transplant. In DNA form, the CDR3 reads TGTGCCAGCAGTTACTCTTTCACGGGGTCTGAAGCTTTCTTT. It specifies CASSYSFTGSEAFF.